The 27 T cell receptor beta chains below come from one sample, sequenced in a study of vaccination and CD4 T cells after COVID-19. At the Johns Hopkins FTIC core, DNA taken from cultured CD4+ T cells was sequenced by way of the Oncomine TCR Beta short-read assay. One entry per CDR3 protein results from TCRdb running MiXCR on the PCR reads. The table has 20,000 to 25,000 distinct CDR3 sequences, 65% to 70% seen once. No antigen has been identified for these receptors. Treatment defined: 10-day PBMC culture with coronavirus spike peptide pools or control peptides (ViraFEST assay). Material: CD4+ T cells from blood, cultured in vitro. Receptors were obtained from a human donor who had recovered from COVID-19.

The CDR3, as DNA: TGTGCCAGCAGTTACTCCGGGCGGCAGACCTACGAGCAGTACTTC. Translating it yields CASSYSGRQTYEQYF. The rearrangement uses TRBV6-5 and TRBJ2-7; D unresolved. Germline lookup yields CDR1 MNHEY and CDR2 SVGAGI. Trimming took 0 bases from V and 2 from J, leaving 11 bases between them. The CDR3 consists of 15 residues.

In its sample, this clonotype was seen once. This chain uses TRBV30 with TRBJ1-2; TRBD1 agrees at 7 bases. Germline V gives CDR1 GTSNPN, CDR2 SVGIG (reference sequence). The CDR3 is 14 residues long. V lost 2 bases, J lost 2 bases, and 5 bases stayed unmatched. The CDR3 loop reads CAWSPRQGNYGYTF. In DNA form, the CDR3 reads TGTGCCTGGAGTCCACGACAGGGCAACTATGGCTACACCTTC.

This chain uses TRBV6-5 with TRBJ1-5; 7 bases fit TRBD1. The CDR3 is 17 amino acids. Germline CDR1 reads MNHEY; CDR2 reads SVGAGI. Germline trimming cut 4 bases from V and 1 base from J; bases unmatched to any gene: 10. The CDR3 DNA reads TGTGCCAGCAGTTCGGCGACAGGGTCGCTAAGCAATCAGCCCCAGCATTTT. This translates into CASSSATGSLSNQPQHF.

This chain connects TRBV7-9 to TRBJ1-4; D gene ambiguous. V lost 4 bases to trimming and J lost 6 bases, with 15 bases between them. CDR3 length equals 15 residues. Germline CDR1 SEHNR, CDR2 FQNEAQ (reference sequence). The CDR3 DNA is TGTGCCAGCAGCTCCGGCTCCCCCGGGCATGAAAAACTGTTTTTT. This sequence encodes CASSSGSPGHEKLFF.

J is TRBJ2-7 and V is TRBV20-1; either TRBD1 or TRBD2 may fit D (5 bases each). Germline V gives CDR1 DFQATT, CDR2 SNEGSKA (reference sequence). There are 12 residues in the CDR3. Trimming pared 4 bases from V and 1 base from J, leaving 8 bases between. The CDR3 coding sequence is TGCAGTGCTACCAGGGAGTCCTACGAGCAGTACTTC. It yields the protein CSATRESYEQYF.

This clonotype was seen more than once but under ten times. The chain uses TRBV27 and TRBJ2-5; D remains ambiguous. This CDR3 has 13 amino acids. Trimming took off 5 bases at V and 2 bases at J, with 9 bases between the two ends. Germline values: CDR1 MNHEY, CDR2 SMNVEV (reference sequence). The CDR3 region is CASSPNEQETQYF. The CDR3 DNA reads as TGTGCCAGCAGTCCTAACGAACAAGAGACCCAGTACTTC.

The chain has TRBV27 and TRBJ1-1; TRBD1 matches 7 bases. The V gene end was trimmed by 5 bases and the J gene end by 4 bases; junction bases not matched to a gene: 13. The germline V gene has CDR1 MNHEY and CDR2 SMNVEV (reference sequence). The CDR3 consists of 16 residues. The CDR3 DNA reads TGTGCCAGCAGTAAAAGGACAGGCCCCGGGGGCACTGAAGCTTTCTTT. It specifies CASSKRTGPGGTEAFF.

This clonotype was counted between two and nine times. The chain recombines TRBV20-1 with TRBJ2-7, with D perhaps TRBD2 (6 bases). Germline V lookup: CDR1 DFQATT, CDR2 SNEGSKA (reference sequence). The CDR3 length is 15 residues. Trimming pared 4 bases from V and 5 bases from J, leaving 21 bases between. This CDR3 is CSATTRGRPFDEQYF. The CDR3, as DNA: TGCAGTGCTACCACGCGGGGACGGCCGTTTGACGAGCAGTACTTC.

The table lists this clonotype with a few counts. V gene TRBV20-1 combines with J gene TRBJ1-2; D call uncertain. The CDR3 runs to 14 residues. The V and J ends lost 0 bases and 1 base respectively, with 9 bases between them. The germline V gene has CDR1 DFQATT and CDR2 SNEGSKA (reference sequence). CDR3 protein: CSARDAEYNYGYTF. The CDR3 DNA follows: TGCAGTGCTAGAGATGCGGAATATAACTATGGCTACACCTTC.

The gene calls are TRBV7-6 and TRBJ1-1; D not resolved. The CDR3 sequence is 14 residues long. Looked up from germline, CDR1 is SGHVS and CDR2 is FNYEAQ. Trimming pared 0 bases from V and 0 bases from J, leaving 5 bases between. In DNA form, the CDR3 reads TGTGCCAGCAGCTTAGCGCACCTGAACACTGAAGCTTTCTTT. As protein: CASSLAHLNTEAFF.

The chain employs TRBV20-1 and TRBJ2-3; 9 bases map to TRBD1. CDR1 and CDR2 (germline): DFQATT, SNEGSKA (reference sequence). CDR3 length: 14 amino acids. V trimming: 0 bases; J trimming: 5 bases; junction bases outside the gene matches: 3. For the CDR3, the DNA is TGCAGTGCTAGAGATCACAGGGGGCAAGATACGCAGTATTTT. Translated: CSARDHRGQDTQYF.

The CDR3 loop is CASSLLGRSNQPQHF. The CDR3 region has the DNA TGTGCCAGCAGTTTACTGGGTAGAAGCAATCAGCCCCAGCATTTT. This chain joins TRBV28 and TRBJ1-5; D remains ambiguous. V was clipped by 2 bases and J by 1 base, with 9 bases between them. Per the germline V gene, CDR1 is MDHEN and CDR2 is SYDVKM. The CDR3 spans 15 residues.

The genes are TRBV6-1 and TRBJ2-7; 8 bases map to TRBD1. The V and J ends lost 3 bases and 1 base, in that order; junction bases with no gene match: 11. Germline assignment: CDR1 MNHNS and CDR2 SASEGT. The CDR3 totals 17 residues. CDR3 in DNA: TGTGCCAGCAGTGAGCTCGGACAGGGAAGGGGGTCCTACGAGCAGTACTTC. Amino acids: CASSELGQGRGSYEQYF.

J is TRBJ1-1 and V is TRBV12-3 or TRBV12-4; D uncertain. V lost 1 base and J 11 bases, leaving 11 bases between the germline ends. The CDR3 is made up of 12 amino acids. The CDR3 DNA reads TGTGCCAGCAGTTTAGAGGAGGTTACGGCTTTCTTT. Protein sequence: CASSLEEVTAFF.

V usage is TRBV7-2 and J usage is TRBJ2-1; TRBD2 agrees at 9 bases. V gave up 6 bases and J gave up 8 bases; unmatched junction bases: 5. The CDR3 runs 13 residues. Germline V gives CDR1 SGHTA, CDR2 FQGNSA. CDR3 in DNA: TGTGCCAGCAGTCCTAGCGGGATTGATGAGCAGTTCTTC. It codes for CASSPSGIDEQFF.

The genes are TRBV6-2 or TRBV6-3 and TRBJ1-5, with unresolved D. CDR3 size: 13 residues. Deletions cut 0 bases from V and 3 bases from J, with 3 bases between. From germline, CDR1 is MNHEY and CDR2 SVGEGT. The CDR3 loop is CASSYSANQPQHF. CDR3 nucleotide sequence: TGTGCCAGCAGTTACTCAGCCAATCAGCCCCAGCATTTT.

The chain links TRBV6-2 or TRBV6-3 to TRBJ1-1; D remains unclear. Per germline, CDR1 MNHEY and CDR2 SVGEGT. V shed 7 bases and J shed 1 base, with 13 bases lying between them. The CDR3 consists of 14 residues. The CDR3 loop reads CASTNRHGNTEAFF. The CDR3 nucleotides read TGTGCCAGCACCAATCGACATGGGAACACTGAAGCTTTCTTT.

The CDR3 DNA sequence: TGTGCCAGCAATAGACGGTCTAACTATGGCTACACCTTC. Translation: CASNRRSNYGYTF. V and J are TRBV5-8 and TRBJ1-2; D not resolved. V lost 6 bases and J 0 bases, leaving 9 bases between the germline ends. The germline V gene encodes CDR1 SGHTS and CDR2 YDEGEE. The CDR3 has 13 residues.

This clonotype was found once. The V gene is TRBV27, the J gene TRBJ2-1, with D unresolved. Germline assignment: CDR1 MNHEY and CDR2 SMNVEV (reference sequence). V was pared by 1 base and J by 9 bases, with 1 base between. CDR3 length equals 10 residues. CDR3 sequence reads: CASSLCEQFF. CDR3 nucleotides: TGTGCCAGCAGTTTATGTGAGCAGTTCTTC.

V is TRBV15 and J is TRBJ2-5; 7 bases line up with TRBD1. This CDR3 has 14 amino acids. Germline lookup yields CDR1 LNHNV and CDR2 YYDKDF (reference sequence). V dropped 5 bases and J dropped 2; count of bases not matched to a gene: 5. The CDR3 is CATSASGGQETQYF. As DNA, the CDR3 is TGTGCCACCAGCGCATCAGGGGGACAAGAGACCCAGTACTTC.

This clonotype was counted only a few times. The V gene is TRBV7-2, the J gene TRBJ2-7, with a tentative D call TRBD2 (5 bases). The CDR3 contains 15 residues. The germline gives CDR1 SGHTA, CDR2 FQGNSA. The germline V and J ends were trimmed by 5 bases and 3 bases, with 17 bases remaining between them. CDR3 bases: TGTGCCAGCAGCACCGGTCGCGGGTTATACTACGAGCAGTACTTC. Translated, it gives CASSTGRGLYYEQYF. Using reference TRBV7-2 and TRBJ2-7 for the parts outside the CDR3, the full variable domain is GAGVSQSPSNKVTEKGKDVELRCDPISGHTALYWYRQSLGQGLEFLIYFQGNSAPDKSGLPSDRFSAERTGGSVSTLTIQRTQQEDSAVYLCASSTGRGLYYEQYFGPGTRLTVT.

The genes are TRBV19 and TRBJ1-4; TRBD1 matches 8 bases. CDR1 LNHDA and CDR2 SQIVND come from the germline V gene (reference sequence). The CDR3 runs to 17 residues. The V segment lost 5 bases and the J segment 0 bases; nucleotides outside the gene matches: 8. DNA of the CDR3: TGTGCCAGTAGTCTGGACAGGGACCCTACAACTAATGAAAAACTGTTTTTT. Its translation: CASSLDRDPTTNEKLFF.

V is TRBV20-1 and J is TRBJ2-2, with 10 bases aligning to TRBD2. V dropped 2 bases and J dropped 4; count of bases not matched to a gene: 10. CDR3 length equals 17 residues. Germline V gene sequence: CDR1 DFQATT, CDR2 SNEGSKA (reference sequence). DNA of the CDR3: TGCAGTGCTAGAAGGATGAGCGGGAGGGCCGCCACCGGGGAGCTGTTTTTT. Translation gives CSARRMSGRAATGELFF.

The CDR3 loop is CASSWGGAGNQPQHF. The CDR3 nucleotides are TGTGCCAGCAGTTGGGGGGGGGCTGGCAATCAGCCCCAGCATTTT. The chain couples TRBV12-3 or TRBV12-4 to TRBJ1-5, with D possibly matching TRBD1 (6 bases). This CDR3 has 15 residues. Trimming removed 4 bases from V and 2 bases from J, with 12 bases in between.

The J gene is TRBJ1-1, the V gene TRBV11-3; D is possibly TRBD1 (6 bases). The germline CDR1 and CDR2 sequences are SGHNT and YENEEA. The V end was cut by 4 bases, the J end by 1 base, with 10 bases between. This CDR3 is 14 amino acids long. CDR3 amino acids: CASSSGGQNTEAFF. The DNA for the CDR3 is TGTGCCAGCAGCTCGGGGGGACAGAACACTGAAGCTTTCTTT.

The V gene is TRBV19, the J gene TRBJ2-3, with 7 bases fitting TRBD1. There are 14 residues in the CDR3. J was trimmed by 6 bases and V by 1 base; bases with no gene match: 4. CDR1 LNHDA and CDR2 SQIVND come from the germline V gene (reference sequence). The CDR3 DNA reads TGTGCCAGTAGTATAGGACAGGGAAGCGATACGCAGTATTTT. This codes for CASSIGQGSDTQYF.

This chain links TRBV15 with TRBJ1-4; D might be TRBD1 (6 bases). This CDR3 is 16 amino acids long. Germline V lookup: CDR1 LNHNV, CDR2 YYDKDF (reference sequence). V was cut by 0 bases and J by 5 bases, with 13 bases left in between. The CDR3 DNA sequence: TGTGCCACCAGCAGAGATTACGCAGGGGTAAATGAAAAACTGTTTTTT. As protein: CATSRDYAGVNEKLFF.